The entry that follows covers one T cell receptor beta chain sequence. Its antigen is currently not known. Per-nucleotide qualities are absent, and no much larger clonotype sits a single base away. The source of the sample is a study of T cell repertoires in cytomegalovirus infection (dated by TCRdb to between 2018 and 2020). Study-level background: Donor HLA type was relevant to the analysis, as public TCR beta signatures indicated carriage of CMV infection together with the matching HLA type.

Summary of the overall study and its limitations: In both this cohort and an independent cohort of several hundred donors, the cumulative frequency of public TCR beta family members distinguished carriers of CMV infection plus the relevant HLA type. The ex vivo response was dominated by HLA-C-restricted CMV-specific TCR beta clonotypes, which also provided the single most frequent clonotype in two of eight donors.

The sequencing machine was an Illumina HiSeq 1500. TCRdb ran its own pipeline on the public reads, namely fastp trimming at Q25 and MiXCR clone calling, and kept in-frame beta chains. Every distinct CDR3 protein forms one entry, paired with its most common genes and DNA. Counted in this sample were fewer than 300,000 distinct CDR3 sequences; 25% of them appeared once. The top ten constitute around 14% of the sample. The germline V gene (reference sequence) provides CDR1 SEHNR and CDR2 FQNEAQ. Including the terminal cysteine and phenylalanine, the CDR3 comprises 17 residues. Only the CDR3 portion is preserved as DNA: 51 bases, with reading frame beginning at the first base. Between the V and J ends, shortened by 5 bases and 6 bases respectively, the junction contains 23 bases.

The TCR comes from a human donor in good health (CMV status not recorded). Some clones in this sample may be carry-over from other donors' samples. Sequenced material: PBMCs. This receptor chain uses TRBV7-9 and TRBJ2-4, with a weak D call of TRBD2 (6 bases match). This receptor carries the CDR3 CASSRSDHRRGGNIQYF. The DNA sequence reads TGTGCCAGCAGCCGCAGTGATCATAGGAGGGGTGGAAACATTCAGTACTTC.